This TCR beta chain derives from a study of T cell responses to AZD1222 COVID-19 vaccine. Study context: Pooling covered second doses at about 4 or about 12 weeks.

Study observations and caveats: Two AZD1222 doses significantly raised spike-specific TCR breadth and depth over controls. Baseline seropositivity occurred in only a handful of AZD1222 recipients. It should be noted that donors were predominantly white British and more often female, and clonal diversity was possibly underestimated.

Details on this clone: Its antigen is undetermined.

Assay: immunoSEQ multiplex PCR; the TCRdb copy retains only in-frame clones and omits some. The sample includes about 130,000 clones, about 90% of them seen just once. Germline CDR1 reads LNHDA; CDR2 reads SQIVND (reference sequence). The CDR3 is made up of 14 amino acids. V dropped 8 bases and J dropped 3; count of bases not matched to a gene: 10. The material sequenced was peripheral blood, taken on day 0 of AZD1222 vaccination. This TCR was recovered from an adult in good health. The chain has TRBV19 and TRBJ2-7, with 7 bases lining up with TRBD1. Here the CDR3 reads CASSRGQEYYEQYF. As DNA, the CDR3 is TGTGCCAGTTCACGCGGACAGGAATACTACGAGCAGTACTTC.